What follows are 21 T cell receptor beta chains derived from one specimen sequenced in a study of blood T cell repertoires in COVID-19. TCRdb's copy holds only in-frame clones and misses some; the assay was immunoSEQ multiplex PCR. The data show around 290,000 clones, about 89% seen once. The sample comprised PBMCs or T cells enriched from blood (not recorded which). Source of these receptors: a woman aged 40 to 55 who had recovered from COVID-19.

The chain combines TRBV7-2 with TRBJ1-2; D remains unclear. This CDR3 has 15 residues. The germline V gene encodes CDR1 SGHTA and CDR2 FQGNSA. The V end was cut by 4 bases, the J end by 3 bases, with 15 bases between. Here the CDR3 reads CASSSPRGGDYGYTF. Written as DNA, the CDR3 is TGTGCCAGCAGCTCCCCCCGCGGCGGGGACTATGGCTACACCTTC.

V and J are TRBV6-5 and TRBJ1-5; 7 nucleotides align to TRBD1. Germline-derived CDR1 and CDR2 are MNHEY and SVGAGI. The CDR3 spans 14 residues. The trim removed 8 bases at V and 1 base at J, leaving 5 bases unmatched. CDR3 bases: TGTGCCAGCGGGGGACAGCTAAGCAATCAGCCCCAGCATTTT. Translated, it gives CASGGQLSNQPQHF.

This clone was found once. V gene TRBV7-2 combines with J gene TRBJ1-6; D is perhaps TRBD1 (5 bases). V was shortened by 7 bases and J by 4 bases, with 14 bases between the two germline ends. From germline, CDR1 is SGHTA and CDR2 FQGNSA. The CDR3 spans 15 residues. The CDR3 DNA follows: TGTGCCAGCACCACGACAGCAGAGTATAATTCACCCCTCCACTTT. Translated, it gives CASTTTAEYNSPLHF.

The V call is TRBV7-2, the J call TRBJ1-2, with a weak D call TRBD1 (6 bases). V dropped 0 bases and J dropped 8 bases, with 16 bases sitting between them. CDR3 length: 15 amino acids. CDR1 SGHTA and CDR2 FQGNSA come from the germline V gene. CDR3 residues: CASSLAGQGWGGYTF. CDR3 nucleotides: TGTGCCAGCAGCTTAGCGGGGCAGGGGTGGGGCGGCTACACCTTC.

With respect to this clone: Additional DNA sequences in this sample encode the identical CDR3. This chain uses TRBV29-1 with TRBJ1-1; D ambiguous. The CDR3 totals 11 residues. V lost 4 bases and J lost 1, with 4 bases in between. Germline V CDR1 and CDR2: SQVTM, ANQGSEA. The CDR3 DNA reads TGCAGCGTTGGACAGAACACTGAAGCTTTCTTT. This gives the protein CSVGQNTEAFF.

The chain employs TRBV1 and TRBJ2-7; the listed D gene, TRBD2, was not tested against the DNA. TRBV1 represents a pseudogene. The CDR3 is 18 residues long. The CDR3 is CTSSQGATSGPSSYEQYF. The DNA of the CDR3 is TGCACCAGCAGCCAGGGGGCTACTAGCGGGCCTAGCTCCTACGAGCAGTACTTC.

The chain links TRBV5-4 to TRBJ2-3; 12 nucleotides align to TRBD2. CDR1 is SGHNT and CDR2 is YYREEE in the germline V gene (reference sequence). Trimming cost V 0 bases and J 9 bases; bases outside gene matches: 5. This CDR3 is built from 15 residues. This CDR3 is CASSLARTSGETQYF. CDR3 DNA: TGTGCCAGCAGCTTGGCCCGGACTAGCGGGGAAACGCAGTATTTT.

The CDR3 loop reads CASRMSAGANEQFF. The CDR3 nucleotides are TGTGCCAGCAGAATGTCGGCGGGGGCTAATGAGCAGTTCTTC. V usage is TRBV7-3 and J usage is TRBJ2-1; possibly TRBD2 for D (7 bases). Germline CDR1 reads SGHTA; CDR2 reads FQGTGA. The CDR3 sequence is 14 residues long. V gave up 6 bases and J gave up 7 bases, with 16 bases separating them.

The chain joins TRBV11-2 to TRBJ1-1, with a tentative D call TRBD1 (5 bases). The CDR3 has 16 residues. Germline lookup yields CDR1 SGHAT and CDR2 FQNNGV. Between the trimmed V and J ends, which lost 1 base and 1 base, there was a span of 13 bases. DNA for the CDR3: TGTGCCAGCAGCTTAGTCGCAGGGCTGACGAACACTGAAGCTTTCTTT. This codes for CASSLVAGLTNTEAFF.

This clone was recorded a few times. The V gene is TRBV19, the J gene TRBJ2-5; a weak D match, TRBD1 (5 bases). Trimming took 6 bases from V and 2 from J, leaving 19 bases between them. CDR1 is LNHDA and CDR2 is SQIVND in the germline V gene (reference sequence). The CDR3 is 16 amino acids. The CDR3, as DNA: TGTGCCAGTAGCCCCAGGGAACCAGGCCTACAAGAGACCCAGTACTTC. Its translation: CASSPREPGLQETQYF. The variable domain in full, completed from reference TRBV19 and TRBJ2-5, reads DGGITQSPKYLFRKEGQNVTLSCEQNLNHDAMYWYRQDPGQGLRLIYYSQIVNDFQKGDIAEGYSVSREKKESFPLTVTSAQKNPTAFYLCASSPREPGLQETQYFGPGTRLLVL.

This chain links TRBV3-1 (or the pseudogene TRBV3-2) with TRBJ2-3; D gene ambiguous. Germline V gene lookup returns CDR1 LGHDT and CDR2 YNNKEL (reference sequence). The V end lost 2 bases, the J end lost 6 bases, and 6 bases lay between the germline ends. CDR3 length equals 12 residues. CDR3 DNA sequence: TGTGCCAGCAGCCAATCGTCGGATACGCAGTATTTT. It translates to CASSQSSDTQYF.

This chain uses TRBV6-5 with TRBJ2-7; D is possibly TRBD1 (6 bases). In germline, CDR1 is MNHEY, CDR2 SVGAGI. The V end was cut by 7 bases, the J end by 6 bases, with 10 bases between. The CDR3 sequence is 11 residues long. CDR3 loop: CASKQGFEQYF. The CDR3 coding sequence is TGTGCCAGCAAACAGGGTTTCGAGCAGTACTTC.

This chain connects TRBV2 to TRBJ1-3, with a tentative D call TRBD1 (5 bases). CDR1 and CDR2 from the germline V gene are SNHLY and FYNNEI. V gave up 6 bases and J gave up 2 bases, with 11 bases separating them. CDR3 length: 14 residues. The CDR3 DNA is TGTGCCAGCAGGGGTTCAGGGACTGGAAACACCATATATTTT. This encodes CASRGSGTGNTIYF.

This sequence joins TRBV14 and TRBJ1-1; 8 bases agree with TRBD1. The CDR3 covers 17 residues. Trimming cost V 3 bases and J 6 bases; bases outside gene matches: 15. Germline V gene data show CDR1 as SGHDN and CDR2 as FVKESK. In DNA form, the CDR3 reads TGTGCCAGCAGCCACTCTATACTCCGGGACAGGCCTCCTGAAGCTTTCTTT. It translates to CASSHSILRDRPPEAFF.

The chain links TRBV27 to TRBJ2-2, with D uncertain. The CDR3 is made up of 13 amino acids. The V end lost 2 bases, the J end lost 7 bases, and 8 bases lay between the germline ends. Germline V gene data show CDR1 as MNHEY and CDR2 as SMNVEV (reference sequence). CDR3 nucleotides: TGTGCCAGCAGTTTAAATTCAGGCGGGGAGCTGTTTTTT. It is translated as CASSLNSGGELFF.

The V call is TRBV5-1, the J call TRBJ1-4, with D perhaps matching TRBD1 (6 bases). Germline V gene sequence: CDR1 SGHRS, CDR2 YFSETQ. Between the trimmed V and J ends, which lost 4 bases and 10 bases, there was a span of 17 bases. The CDR3 runs to 14 residues. The CDR3 protein is CASSRGGDEGKLFF. CDR3 DNA sequence: TGCGCCAGCAGCAGAGGGGGGGATGAAGGAAAACTGTTTTTT.

The chain joins TRBV5-5 to TRBJ1-6; possibly TRBD1 for D (5 bases). Germline V CDR1 and CDR2: SGHKS, YYEKEE (reference sequence). The V end lost 1 base, the J end lost 5 bases, and 13 bases lay between the germline ends. The CDR3 length is 16 residues. DNA for the CDR3: TGTGCCAGCAGCTTGCGGGGGGGAGGAAATAATTCACCCCTCCACTTT. It yields the protein CASSLRGGGNNSPLHF.

The V and J genes are TRBV3-1 (or the pseudogene TRBV3-2) and TRBJ2-7; no clear D. The CDR3 totals 12 residues. V lost 0 bases and J 6 bases, leaving 6 bases between the germline ends. The V gene's germline CDR1 is LGHDT and CDR2 YNNKEL (reference sequence). The CDR3 loop reads CASSQDSGEQYF. As DNA, the CDR3 is TGTGCCAGCAGCCAAGATTCGGGCGAGCAGTACTTC.

The V and J genes are TRBV3-1 (or the pseudogene TRBV3-2) and TRBJ2-5; no clear D gene. CDR1 is LGHDT and CDR2 is YNNKEL in the germline V gene (reference sequence). There are 15 residues in the CDR3. The ends were cut back, 4 bases at V and 5 bases at J, with 17 bases in the middle. The CDR3 DNA reads as TGTGCCAGCAGCCGCCTAGTCAGCGTGAAGGAGACCCAGTACTTC. Translated: CASSRLVSVKETQYF.

This rearrangement joins TRBV5-1 to TRBJ2-2; D may be TRBD2 (6 bases). Germline lookup yields CDR1 SGHRS and CDR2 YFSETQ. V was trimmed by 0 bases and J by 4 bases, leaving 19 bases between them. CDR3 length: 18 amino acids. Here the CDR3 DNA reads TGCGCCAGCAGCTTGGCGGGACTCCACAACGGAGGCACCGGGGAGCTGTTTTTT. Translated: CASSLAGLHNGGTGELFF.

V usage is TRBV7-2 and J usage is TRBJ1-2, with 8 bases fitting TRBD1. This CDR3 is 15 amino acids long. CDR1 is SGHTA and CDR2 is FQGNSA in the germline V gene. With V trimmed by 5 bases and J by 4 bases, 9 bases remained unmatched. This chain's CDR3 is CASSLRGQIPYGYTF. In nucleotides, the CDR3 is TGTGCCAGCAGCCTCAGGGGGCAAATCCCCTATGGCTACACCTTC.